Sequencing of this T cell receptor (beta chain) was carried out in a study of T-cell memory formation after mild COVID-19. Study observations and caveats: The finding that pre-infection memory included some responding clones suggested that cross-reactive memory joined. Contracting clones from day 15 to 85 had balanced CD4/CD8; later expanders favoured CD4+.

In TCRdb, the 5' RACE reads were re-called with MiXCR into one record per CDR3 protein. The sample holds 150,000 to 200,000 distinct CDR3 sequences, roughly 28% seen once. A note on this clonotype: The antigen is undetermined.

The clonotype comes from an adult woman who had mild COVID-19 (a few samples of this study predate the infection). Cell type and time point are not known. Sample: PBMCs or a T cell subset sorted from them (not recorded which).

CDR3 sequence reads: CSVGAGRLGEQYF. DNA for the CDR3: TGCAGCGTGGGAGCGGGACGATTGGGCGAGCAGTACTTC. The V gene is TRBV29-1, the J gene TRBJ2-7, with 7 bases fitting TRBD2. The V segment lost 6 bases and the J segment 6 bases; nucleotides outside the gene matches: 11. Germline CDR1 SQVTM, CDR2 ANQGSEA. This CDR3 has 13 amino acids.